This T cell receptor beta chain appears in the sequencing data of a study of post-analysis software for immune sequencing data. The wider study: Multiple sclerosis in the patients followed relapsing-remitting, secondary progressive and progressive-relapsing courses. Whole-study findings and limits: With F measure, samples from one preparation batch clustered together strongly. In patients, TRBV5-6, TRBV5-1 and TRBV20-1 belonged to five or six TRBV segments found more frequently than in controls. Significantly lower normalized Chao1 diversity was found in patients with multiple sclerosis relative to controls.

The CDR3 consists of 15 residues. Losses at the gene ends were 2 bases for V and 7 bases for J; bases not matched to a gene: 10. CDR1 SGHTA and CDR2 FQGTGA come from the germline V gene. TCR beta cDNA libraries included unique molecular identifiers. Starting from about 0.98 to 11 million T cells, the study yielded hundreds of thousands of cDNA molecules. From the PCR reads, TCRdb called clonotypes with MiXCR, one entry per CDR3 protein. The data hold 750,000 to 950,000 distinct CDR3 sequences, with about 57% observed a single time. About this clonotype: Its antigen is currently unknown.

The TCR originated in a girl aged 10-17 years with multiple sclerosis. The J gene is TRBJ2-7, the V gene TRBV7-3, with TRBD2 identical over 8 bases. Source material: blood. CDR3 DNA: TGTGCCAGCAGCTTAGTGACGGGAGGGCCGGGTGAGCAGTACTTC. Encoded protein: CASSLVTGGPGEQYF.